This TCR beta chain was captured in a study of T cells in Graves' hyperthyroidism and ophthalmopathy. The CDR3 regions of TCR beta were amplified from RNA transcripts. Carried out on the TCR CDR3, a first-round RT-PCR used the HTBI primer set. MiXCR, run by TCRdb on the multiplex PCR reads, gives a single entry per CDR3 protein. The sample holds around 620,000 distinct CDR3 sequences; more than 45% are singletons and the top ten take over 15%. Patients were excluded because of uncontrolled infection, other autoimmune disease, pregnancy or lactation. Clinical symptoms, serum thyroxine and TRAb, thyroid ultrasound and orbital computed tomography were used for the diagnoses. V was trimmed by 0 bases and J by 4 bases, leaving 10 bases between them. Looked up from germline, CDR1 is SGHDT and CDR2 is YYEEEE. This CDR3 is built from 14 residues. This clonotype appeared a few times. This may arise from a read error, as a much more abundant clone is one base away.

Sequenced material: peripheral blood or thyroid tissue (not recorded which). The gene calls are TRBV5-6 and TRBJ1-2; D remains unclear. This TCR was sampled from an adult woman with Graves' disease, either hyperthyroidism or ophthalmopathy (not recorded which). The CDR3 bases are TGTGCCAGCAGCTTGGCCGGACGGACCTATGGCTACACCTTC. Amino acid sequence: CASSLAGRTYGYTF. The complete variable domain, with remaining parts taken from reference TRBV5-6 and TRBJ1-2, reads DAGVTQSPTHLIKTRGQQVTLRCSPKSGHDTVSWYQQALGQGPQFIFQYYEEEERQRGNFPDRFSGHQFPNYSSELNVNALLLGDSALYLCASSLAGRTYGYTFGSGTRLTVV.